Below are 26 T cell receptor beta chains sequenced from a single sample in a study of response to subunit inactivated influenza vaccine. Each CDR3 protein gets one entry after TCRdb re-called the RT-PCR reads with MiXCR. The sample yields about 190,000 distinct CDR3 sequences, 13% to 15% seen once. The sequenced sample was CD8+ T cells sorted from PBMCs, obtained around 5 days after vaccination. These receptors were collected from a man in his fifties or sixties who received an inactivated influenza vaccine.

The chain couples TRBV7-8 to TRBJ2-5; the match to TRBD2 covers 13 bases. CDR3 length: 15 residues. The V gene end was trimmed by 4 bases and the J gene end by 4 bases; junction bases not matched to a gene: 3. Germline-derived CDR1 and CDR2 are SGHVS and FQNEAQ. The CDR3 sequence: CASSSRTSGRETQYF. In nucleotides, the CDR3 is TGTGCCAGCAGCTCCCGGACTAGCGGGAGAGAGACCCAGTACTTC.

This clonotype occurred a few times. V usage is TRBV28 and J usage is TRBJ2-7, with D unresolved. The CDR3 has 11 amino acids. V was shortened by 6 bases and J by 1 base, with 4 bases between the two germline ends. Germline CDR1 is MDHEN and CDR2 is SYDVKM. In DNA, the CDR3 is TGTGCCAGCAGGACTTCCTACGAGCAGTACTTC. Translated, it gives CASRTSYEQYF.

This clonotype has ten or more counts. V and J are TRBV12-3 or TRBV12-4 and TRBJ1-5; D remains unclear. V was clipped by 6 bases and J by 4 bases, with 13 bases between them. CDR3 length: 14 amino acids. As DNA, the CDR3 is TGTGCCAGCAGAGAGGGAGGACGAAATCAGCCCCAGCATTTT. This codes for CASREGGRNQPQHF.

Only a few counts were recorded for this clonotype. This chain joins TRBV12-3 or TRBV12-4 and TRBJ2-2; 11 bases are a match to TRBD2. The CDR3 sequence is 15 residues long. After removal of 7 bases from V and 4 bases from J, the junction contained 5 bases not matched to a gene. The CDR3 bases are TGTGCCAGCAACCTAGCGGGGGGTCTCACCGGGGAGCTGTTTTTT. Translating gives CASNLAGGLTGELFF.

CDR3 amino acids: CASSLIRLAGTPSHFTGELFF. The DNA for the CDR3 is TGTGCCAGCAGTTTAATCCGACTAGCGGGGACCCCATCCCACTTCACCGGGGAGCTGTTTTTT. This chain connects TRBV12-3 or TRBV12-4 to TRBJ2-2; the match to TRBD2 covers 11 bases. The CDR3 is made up of 21 amino acids. Losses at the gene ends were 2 bases for V and 4 bases for J; bases not matched to a gene: 18.

This clonotype was recorded a few times. The gene calls are TRBV12-3 or TRBV12-4 and TRBJ1-2, with 8 bases identical to TRBD1. J lost 4 bases, V lost 6 bases, and 10 bases had no gene match. CDR3 length: 15 amino acids. The CDR3: CASSHDRGVGYGYTF. CDR3 sequence (DNA): TGTGCCAGCAGCCACGACAGGGGAGTCGGCTATGGCTACACCTTC.

This clonotype has ten or more counts. CDR3 amino acids: CAISEPSTRYEQFF. CDR3 DNA sequence: TGTGCCATCAGTGAGCCTTCAACTAGGTATGAGCAGTTCTTC. The V gene is TRBV10-3, the J gene TRBJ2-1, with a possible D match to TRBD2 (5 bases). The V end lost 2 bases, the J end lost 8 bases, and 13 bases lay between the germline ends. Looked up from germline, CDR1 is ENHRY and CDR2 is SYGVKD. The CDR3 has 14 amino acids.

The chain has TRBV4-3 and TRBJ2-3, with TRBD2 as a possible D gene (6 bases). The ends were cut back, 1 base at V and 2 bases at J, with 13 bases in the middle. The CDR3 extends over 16 amino acids. The germline CDR1 and CDR2 sequences are LGHNA and YSLEER. The CDR3 loop reads CASSQAASGYTDTQYF. The CDR3 coding sequence is TGCGCCAGCAGCCAAGCCGCCAGCGGGTACACAGATACGCAGTATTTT.

The chain links TRBV4-1 to TRBJ2-5; the match to TRBD2 covers 10 bases. Per germline, CDR1 MGHRA and CDR2 YSYEKL. J was trimmed by 0 bases and V by 0 bases; bases with no gene match: 19. CDR3 length equals 22 residues. The CDR3 DNA reads as TGCGCCAGCAGCCAAGAATTGGACCGGAGCCCCAAGGGACTAGCGAACCAAGAGACCCAGTACTTC. Translated: CASSQELDRSPKGLANQETQYF.

At least ten counts were recorded for this clonotype. The CDR3 DNA follows: TGCGCCAGCAGCCAAGGGGGGTTCCCCGAAAAACTGTTTTTT. Translation gives CASSQGGFPEKLFF. V usage is TRBV4-1 and J usage is TRBJ1-4, with a possible D match to TRBD1 (5 bases). CDR1 and CDR2 (germline): MGHRA, YSYEKL. Trimming removed 1 base at V and 8 bases at J, with 11 bases between. The CDR3 consists of 14 residues.

This CDR3 reads CSVEDPGQRKYGYTF. The CDR3 nucleotides are TGCAGCGTTGAGGACCCGGGACAGAGAAAATATGGCTACACCTTC. The rearrangement joins TRBV29-1 to TRBJ1-2, with TRBD1 identical over 7 bases. V trimming: 3 bases; J trimming: 5 bases; junction bases outside the gene matches: 12. Germline V gene lookup returns CDR1 SQVTM and CDR2 ANQGSEA. The CDR3 is 15 residues long.

This clonotype was seen at least ten times. V usage is TRBV11-2 and J usage is TRBJ2-1; 8 bases line up with TRBD2. CDR3 length: 18 amino acids. CDR1 is SGHAT and CDR2 is FQNNGV in the germline V gene. Unmatched junction bases numbered 13, after V lost 4 bases and J lost 2 bases. In DNA, the CDR3 is TGTGCCAGCAGCTCTTCTGAGACGGGAGGGCCTACCTACAATGAGCAGTTCTTC. This translates into CASSSSETGGPTYNEQFF.

This clonotype was seen only a few times. The V gene is TRBV9, the J gene TRBJ2-5; D is unclear. This CDR3 has 15 residues. V lost 0 bases to trimming and J lost 0 bases, with 9 bases between them. Germline CDR1 reads SGDLS; CDR2 reads YYNGEE. The CDR3 loop is CASSVEDHYQETQYF. The CDR3 DNA follows: TGTGCCAGCAGCGTAGAAGACCACTACCAAGAGACCCAGTACTTC.

This clonotype was seen repeatedly, ten times or more. The V and J genes are TRBV29-1 and TRBJ2-5; D may correspond to TRBD1 or TRBD2 (5 bases each). The length of the CDR3 is 15 residues. Germline CDR1 is SQVTM and CDR2 is ANQGSEA. Trimming stripped 2 bases from V and 1 base from J, with 14 bases between. The CDR3 reads CSVELGVAVQETQYF. The CDR3 nucleotides are TGCAGCGTTGAATTGGGGGTTGCGGTCCAAGAGACCCAGTACTTC.

This clonotype was seen only a few times. The chain is built from TRBV5-5 and TRBJ2-7; no clear D. V gave up 0 bases and J gave up 4 bases, with 11 bases separating them. The germline V gene encodes CDR1 SGHKS and CDR2 YYEKEE (reference sequence). There are 14 residues in the CDR3. The CDR3 here is CASSLVGQIYEQYF. CDR3 in DNA: TGTGCCAGCAGCTTGGTTGGGCAGATATACGAGCAGTACTTC.

This rearrangement joins TRBV6-2 or TRBV6-3 to TRBJ2-1; tentatively, D is TRBD1 (6 bases). V lost 0 bases and J lost 8, with 17 bases in between. Germline CDR1 MNHEY, CDR2 SVGEGT. CDR3 length: 16 amino acids. CDR3 bases: TGTGCCAGCAGTTACTCGATCCTCAGGGGCCACGATGAGCAGTTCTTC. Translated: CASSYSILRGHDEQFF.

The chain joins TRBV12-3 or TRBV12-4 to TRBJ2-7; D remains unclear. The V end was cut by 3 bases, the J end by 5 bases, with 8 bases between. The CDR3 runs to 12 residues. The CDR3 DNA follows: TGTGCCAGCAGTTTTATCCCCCACGAGCAGTACTTC. This gives the protein CASSFIPHEQYF.

This clonotype was observed a few times. The J gene is TRBJ2-7, the V gene TRBV4-3, with a tentative D call TRBD2 (6 bases). The germline CDR1 and CDR2 sequences are LGHNA and YSLEER. The ends were cut back, 1 base at V and 4 bases at J, with 17 bases in the middle. The CDR3 has 16 amino acids. CDR3 nucleotides: TGCGCCAGCAGCCAAGGGGTAGCGGCAATGTTGTACGAGCAGTACTTC. Its protein is CASSQGVAAMLYEQYF.

The table lists this clonotype with many counts. The J gene is TRBJ2-1, the V gene TRBV7-9; either TRBD1 or TRBD2 may fit D (5 bases each). Germline V gene sequence: CDR1 SEHNR, CDR2 FQNEAQ (reference sequence). The CDR3 runs 15 residues. Trimming cost V 4 bases and J 2 bases, with 12 bases left between them. The CDR3 reads CASSSGRIAYNEQFF. CDR3 DNA: TGTGCCAGCAGCTCGGGACGGATCGCCTACAATGAGCAGTTCTTC.

The J gene is TRBJ2-1, the V gene TRBV6-1, with 9 bases matching TRBD2. From germline, CDR1 is MNHNS and CDR2 SASEGT. V lost 7 bases, J lost 6 bases, and 10 bases stayed unmatched. CDR3 length: 15 amino acids. CDR3 in DNA: TGTGCCAGCAAAACCTTAGCGGGAGACCTCAATGAGCAGTTCTTC. It encodes CASKTLAGDLNEQFF.

This clonotype occurred many times. The chain is built from TRBV4-3 and TRBJ2-7; no firm D call. The germline gives CDR1 LGHNA, CDR2 YSLEER. This CDR3 contains 13 residues. Between the trimmed V and J ends, which lost 0 bases and 6 bases, there was a span of 9 bases. The CDR3 DNA is TGCGCCAGCAGCCAAGATTACGAGTCCGAGCAGTACTTC. Amino acid sequence: CASSQDYESEQYF.

This clonotype appeared many times. The chain has TRBV9 and TRBJ2-2, with 11 nucleotides matching TRBD2. The trim removed 3 bases at V and 0 bases at J, leaving 10 bases unmatched. Germline V gene data show CDR1 as SGDLS and CDR2 as YYNGEE. This CDR3 has 19 amino acids. The DNA for the CDR3 is TGTGCCAGCAGCGCCTCCGGGACTAGCGGTTATTCGAACACCGGGGAGCTGTTTTTT. Translation gives CASSASGTSGYSNTGELFF.

This clonotype was observed many times. The chain has TRBV12-3 or TRBV12-4 and TRBJ1-2, with 7 bases matching TRBD1. CDR3 length: 14 amino acids. Trimming at V came to 5 bases and at J to 5 bases, leaving 8 bases not matched to a gene. The CDR3 DNA is TGTGCCAGCAGTGCTACAGGGGAAATATATGGCTACACCTTC. It is translated as CASSATGEIYGYTF.

This clonotype was seen a handful of times. The rearrangement joins TRBV12-3 or TRBV12-4 to TRBJ1-1; weak D call: TRBD1 (5 bases). CDR3 length: 17 amino acids. Trimming took 4 bases from V and 2 from J, leaving 20 bases between them. CDR3 amino acids: CASSSEIRGTANTEAFF. CDR3 bases: TGTGCCAGCAGTTCCGAGATCCGGGGCACGGCAAACACTGAAGCTTTCTTT.

This clonotype occurred a few times. J is TRBJ2-1 and V is TRBV6-1; a possible D gene is TRBD2 (5 bases). The CDR3 length is 14 residues. CDR1 and CDR2 from the germline V gene are MNHNS and SASEGT. Trimming pared 8 bases from V and 0 bases from J, leaving 11 bases between. CDR3 in amino acids: CASAVGSSYNEQFF. The CDR3 nucleotides read TGTGCCAGCGCTGTAGGGAGCTCCTACAATGAGCAGTTCTTC.

This clonotype was detected many times. The J gene is TRBJ1-2, the V gene TRBV4-1; TRBD1 might be the D (6 bases). There are 15 residues in the CDR3. The V end was cut by 4 bases, the J end by 8 bases, with 20 bases between. Germline values: CDR1 MGHRA, CDR2 YSYEKL. CDR3 bases: TGCGCCAGCAGCCTGTTATTAGGGGGACTTAGCGGCTACACCTTC. Translating gives CASSLLLGGLSGYTF.